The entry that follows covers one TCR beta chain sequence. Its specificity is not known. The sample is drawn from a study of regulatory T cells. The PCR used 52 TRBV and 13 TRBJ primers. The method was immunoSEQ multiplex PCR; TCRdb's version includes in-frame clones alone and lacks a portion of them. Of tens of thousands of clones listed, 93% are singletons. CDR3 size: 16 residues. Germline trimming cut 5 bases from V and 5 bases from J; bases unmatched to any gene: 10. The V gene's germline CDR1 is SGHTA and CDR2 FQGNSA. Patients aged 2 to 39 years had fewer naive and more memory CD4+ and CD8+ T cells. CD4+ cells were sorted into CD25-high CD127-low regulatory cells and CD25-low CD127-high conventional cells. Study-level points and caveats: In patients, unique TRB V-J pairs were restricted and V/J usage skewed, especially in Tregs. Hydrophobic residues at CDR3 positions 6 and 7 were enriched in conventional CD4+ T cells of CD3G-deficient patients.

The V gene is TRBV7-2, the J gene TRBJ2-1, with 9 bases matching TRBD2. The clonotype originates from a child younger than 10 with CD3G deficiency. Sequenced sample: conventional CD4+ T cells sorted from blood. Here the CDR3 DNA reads TGTGCCAGCAGCCGCCAAGCGGGAGGCGGCCACAATGAGCAGTTCTTC. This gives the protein CASSRQAGGGHNEQFF.